This T cell receptor (beta chain) was identified during a study of cytomegalovirus exposure and HLA in healthy donors. Use of 60 Vbeta and 13 Jbeta primers characterized the PCR. Clones were read by immunoSEQ multiplex PCR, and TCRdb kept only the in-frame ones, dropping some. This table has about 180,000 clones, less than 80% appearing once. The CDR3 has 14 residues. Trimming stripped 5 bases from V and 4 bases from J, with 15 bases between. Per germline, CDR1 SGHRS and CDR2 YFSETQ. The chain combines TRBV5-1 with TRBJ2-5; D may be TRBD1 (5 bases). The receptor was derived from a young man in good health and CMV-seronegative. Sequenced input: PBMCs. DNA for the CDR3: TGCGCCAGCAGATCACCTAGGGGTCTAGAGACCCAGTACTTC. Its protein is CASRSPRGLETQYF.